This is a list of T cell receptor beta chains from one sample in a study of cytomegalovirus exposure and HLA in healthy donors. Generated by immunoSEQ multiplex PCR, the TCRdb table keeps only in-frame clones and is missing some. The sample includes 110,000 to 150,000 clones. The sample was PBMCs. The receptors derive from a woman aged 18-29 years in good health and CMV-seronegative. Both conserved end residues are part of each CDR3. The D gene is left open where the match is weak.

j_call d_call v_call cdr3_aa cdr3_nt
TRBJ1-1 . TRBV6-5 CASSYSTGTEAFF TGTGCCAGCAGTTATTCGACGGGGACTGAAGCTTTCTTT
TRBJ1-4 . TRBV9 CASSVGGGPSNEKLFF TGTGCCAGCAGCGTAGGTGGGGGCCCGTCGAATGAAAAACTGTTTTTT
TRBJ2-3 TRBD2 TRBV11-2 CASSLGLAGGFITDTQYF TGTGCCAGCAGCTTAGGGCTAGCGGGAGGGTTTATCACAGATACGCAGTATTTT
TRBJ2-3 TRBD2 TRBV5-1 CASTPRGGGGTDTQYF TGCGCCAGCACCCCTCGTGGGGGAGGGGGCACAGATACGCAGTATTTT
TRBJ2-5 TRBD2 TRBV11-3 CASIGLRDYQETQYF TGTGCCAGCATCGGCCTCCGGGACTATCAAGAGACCCAGTACTTC
TRBJ1-3 TRBD1 TRBV25-1 CASSELGTGSGNTIYF TGTGCCAGCAGTGAATTAGGGACAGGCTCTGGAAACACCATATATTTT
TRBJ1-2 TRBD1 TRBV9 CASSGTGGYGYTF TGTGCCAGCAGCGGTACAGGGGGCTATGGCTACACCTTC
TRBJ1-6 . TRBV4-1 CASSQARQFHNSPLHF TGCGCCAGCAGCCAAGCTCGACAGTTCCATAATTCACCCCTCCACTTT
TRBJ2-1 . TRBV5-4 CASRLDSGPYNEQFF TGTGCCAGCAGGCTGGACAGCGGACCCTACAATGAGCAGTTCTTC
TRBJ2-2 . TRBV4-1 CASSAQAGGELFF TGCGCCAGCAGCGCCCAAGCGGGCGGGGAGCTGTTTTTT
TRBJ1-1 TRBD1 TRBV9 CASSADTGVNTEAFF TGTGCCAGCAGCGCAGATACAGGGGTGAACACTGAAGCTTTCTTT
TRBJ2-5 . TRBV7-7 CASSPGIWETQYF TGTGCCAGCAGCCCGGGGATTTGGGAGACCCAGTACTTC
TRBJ2-2 . TRBV19 CAGGSAYTGELFF TGTGCTGGGGGCTCGGCCTACACCGGGGAGCTGTTTTTT
TRBJ1-4 TRBD1 TRBV11-2 CASSHPTDRGPLLFF TGTGCCAGCAGCCATCCCACGGACAGGGGGCCTCTCCTGTTTTTT
TRBJ2-7 TRBD2 TRBV2 CASREEIGAGVLYEQYF TGTGCCAGCAGGGAGGAAATCGGAGCGGGAGTACTATACGAGCAGTACTTC
TRBJ1-2 . TRBV6-5 CASSLKGRDYGYTF TGTGCCAGCAGTTTAAAGGGGAGGGACTATGGCTACACCTTC
TRBJ2-1 TRBD2 TRBV5-4 CASSQTSGSQNEQFF TGTGCCAGCAGCCAGACTAGCGGGAGTCAGAATGAGCAGTTCTTC
TRBJ2-1 TRBD2 TRBV11-3 CATSVLAGDYEQFF TGTGCCACCAGCGTTCTAGCGGGAGACTATGAGCAGTTCTTC
TRBJ1-5 TRBD1 TRBV19 CASSTGTGLGPQHF TGTGCCAGTAGTACCGGGACAGGCCTCGGGCCCCAGCATTTT
TRBJ2-5 . TRBV10-3 CAISLNGVAQETQYF TGTGCCATCAGTTTGAACGGGGTAGCCCAAGAGACCCAGTACTTC
TRBJ2-6 TRBD1 TRBV7-3 CASSFLDRLPVLTF TGTGCCAGCAGCTTCCTGGACAGGCTCCCCGTCCTGACTTTC
TRBJ2-7 TRBD1 TRBV27 CASSLLGQGFSYEQYF TGTGCCAGCAGTTTATTGGGACAGGGGTTCTCCTACGAGCAGTACTTC
TRBJ2-5 . TRBV7-2 CASSFRRNSQETQYF TGTGCCAGCAGCTTTCGGAGGAACTCCCAAGAGACCCAGTACTTC
TRBJ1-1 . TRBV27 CASSSQTPMNTEAFF TGTGCCAGCAGTTCCCAGACACCCATGAACACTGAAGCTTTCTTT
TRBJ1-2 . TRBV7-9 CASQKEGLRGYTF TGTGCCAGCCAGAAGGAGGGGCTTCGTGGCTACACCTTC
TRBJ2-1 TRBD2 TRBV4-2 CASSQGTSGSVDEQFF TGTGCCAGCAGCCAAGGGACTAGCGGGAGTGTCGATGAGCAGTTCTTC
TRBJ1-3 . TRBV7-2 CASSLDGGSTGNTIYF TGTGCCAGCAGCTTAGACGGGGGATCGACTGGAAACACCATATATTTT
TRBJ2-5 TRBD1 TRBV6-6 CASSHFGQDRETQYF TGTGCCAGCAGCCATTTTGGACAGGACCGAGAGACCCAGTACTTC
TRBJ2-2 . TRBV10-2 CASSILATTGELFF TGCGCCAGCAGTATTCTAGCGACGACCGGGGAGCTGTTTTTT
TRBJ1-1 TRBD1 TRBV7-2 CASSPGTANTEAFF TGTGCCAGCAGCCCAGGGACAGCGAACACTGAAGCTTTCTTT
TRBJ1-3 . TRBV7-9 CASSLIGRSSGNTIYF TGTGCCAGCAGCTTAATCGGTAGATCCTCTGGAAACACCATATATTTT
TRBJ1-4 TRBD1 TRBV7-8 CASSGTTRGRSEKLFF TGTGCCAGCAGCGGGACAACCAGGGGGCGAAGTGAAAAACTGTTTTTT
TRBJ2-1 . TRBV27 CASSSPRTANEQFF TGTGCCAGCAGTTCTCCCCGGACTGCTAATGAGCAGTTCTTC
TRBJ1-2 . TRBV5-1 CASSLDPGNYGYTF TGCGCCAGCAGCTTGGACCCGGGGAACTATGGCTACACCTTC
TRBJ2-3 . TRBV12-5 CASGLIVVDTQYF TGTGCTAGTGGTTTAATAGTGGTCGATACGCAGTATTTT
TRBJ2-1 TRBD2 TRBV7-6 CASSLDQRGQFF TGTGCCAGCAGCTTAGACCAGCGGGGTCAGTTCTTC
TRBJ1-2 TRBD1 TRBV13 CASSQKRDRGYGYTF TGTGCCAGCAGCCAAAAAAGGGACAGGGGCTATGGCTACACCTTC
TRBJ2-7 . TRBV6-1 CASSETLKRDYEQYF TGTGCCAGCAGTGAGACCCTAAAGAGGGACTACGAGCAGTACTTC